These 29 T cell receptor beta chains came from one sample sequenced in a study of T cell responses to AZD1222 COVID-19 vaccine. Using immunoSEQ multiplex PCR, the repertoire was profiled, and TCRdb retains in-frame clones only, with some absent. Of some 99,000 clones listed, 87% are singletons. The sequences come from peripheral blood, collected on day 0 of AZD1222 vaccination. The receptors were sampled from an adult in good health.

CDR3 sequence: CASSLASGSLQETQYF. CDR3 in DNA: TGTGCCAGCAGCTTAGCCAGCGGGAGCTTACAAGAGACCCAGTACTTC. The chain recombines TRBV11-2 with TRBJ2-5; 8 bases are a match to TRBD2. V was pared by 1 base and J by 2 bases, with 6 bases of the junction left unmatched. The CDR3 loop spans 16 amino acids. The germline gives CDR1 SGHAT, CDR2 FQNNGV.

The chain uses TRBV7-9 and TRBJ1-4; D is undetermined. This CDR3 contains 15 residues. CDR1 and CDR2 from the germline V gene are SEHNR and FQNEAQ (reference sequence). V lost 5 bases to trimming and J lost 6 bases, with 16 bases between them. The CDR3 nucleotides are TGTGCCAGCAGCGCCGGGTACAGCCGAGATGAAAAACTGTTTTTT. Translated, it gives CASSAGYSRDEKLFF.

This clone has a single count. The chain combines TRBV5-6 with TRBJ1-1; D unresolved. Germline V CDR1 and CDR2: SGHDT, YYEEEE. The CDR3 loop spans 13 amino acids. With 1 base removed from V and 4 bases from J, the gap between germline ends came to 8 bases. The CDR3 DNA follows: TGTGCCAGCAGCTTGATAGACATCACTGAAGCTTTCTTT. Residues: CASSLIDITEAFF.

This clone was observed a single time. The chain combines TRBV5-6 with TRBJ2-7; D call uncertain. From germline, CDR1 is SGHDT and CDR2 YYEEEE. V was pared by 0 bases and J by 3 bases, with 4 bases between. CDR3 length: 12 amino acids. The CDR3 loop is CASSLGVYEQYF. For the CDR3, the DNA is TGTGCCAGCAGCTTGGGGGTCTACGAGCAGTACTTC.

This chain joins TRBV27 and TRBJ2-7; 10 bases align to TRBD2. Per germline, CDR1 MNHEY and CDR2 SMNVEV (reference sequence). V lost 5 bases, J lost 5 bases, and 6 bases stayed unmatched. This CDR3 has 14 amino acids. The CDR3 here is CASSDSGRLDEQYF. The CDR3 nucleotides read TGTGCCAGCAGTGATAGCGGGAGGCTCGACGAGCAGTACTTC.

The rearrangement joins TRBV25-1 to TRBJ2-7, with a tentative D call TRBD1 (5 bases). Per germline, CDR1 MGHDK and CDR2 SYGVNS. V dropped 5 bases and J dropped 5 bases, with 13 bases sitting between them. This CDR3 is 13 amino acids long. In DNA form, the CDR3 reads TGTGCCAGCAGTCGGCTGCAGGGCGACGAGCAGTACTTC. Amino acid sequence: CASSRLQGDEQYF.

The chain is built from TRBV5-1 and TRBJ1-1; 8 bases align to TRBD1. Germline V CDR1 and CDR2: SGHRS, YFSETQ. Unmatched junction bases numbered 2, after V lost 3 bases and J lost 1 base. The length of the CDR3 is 14 residues. CDR3 nucleotides: TGCGCCAGCAGCTCAGACAGGGGGAACACTGAAGCTTTCTTT. It is translated as CASSSDRGNTEAFF.

The gene calls are TRBV15 and TRBJ2-5; no reliable D call. V was trimmed by 0 bases and J by 4 bases, leaving 6 bases between them. The CDR3 spans 13 residues. Germline loops: CDR1 LNHNV, CDR2 YYDKDF (reference sequence). The CDR3 DNA sequence: TGTGCCACCAGCAGAGATCCCGGAGAGACCCAGTACTTC. It yields the protein CATSRDPGETQYF.

This clone was found a few times. The chain recombines TRBV19 with TRBJ1-6; D is possibly TRBD1 (5 bases). The CDR3 sequence is 17 residues long. Germline values: CDR1 LNHDA, CDR2 SQIVND (reference sequence). V shed 7 bases and J shed 8 bases, with 24 bases lying between them. The CDR3 loop is CASTPVSGGTLYSPLHF. CDR3 coding DNA: TGTGCCAGTACCCCAGTCAGCGGGGGAACATTGTATTCACCCCTCCACTTT.

This clone occurred once. This chain connects TRBV5-6 to TRBJ1-1; 10 bases align to TRBD1. V gave up 5 bases and J gave up 6 bases; unmatched junction bases: 4. The CDR3 covers 13 residues. The germline CDR1 and CDR2 sequences are SGHDT and YYEEEE. CDR3 loop: CASSYDRGPEAFF. The CDR3 coding sequence is TGTGCCAGCAGTTATGACAGGGGGCCTGAAGCTTTCTTT.

The V call is TRBV5-1, the J call TRBJ1-2, with 9 bases fitting TRBD1. The CDR3 length is 13 residues. Trimming at V came to 7 bases and at J to 8 bases, leaving 9 bases not matched to a gene. Germline CDR1 and CDR2: SGHRS and YFSETQ. CDR3 coding DNA: TGCGCCAGCGGCCCGGGACAGGGCGGGGGCTACACCTTC. Encoded protein: CASGPGQGGGYTF. Full variable domain (remainder filled in from reference TRBV5-1 and TRBJ1-2): KAGVTQTPRYLIKTRGQQVTLSCSPISGHRSVSWYQQTPGQGLQFLFEYFSETQRNKGNFPGRFSGRQFSNSRSEMNVSTLELGDSALYLCASGPGQGGGYTFGSGTRLTVV.

The CDR3 region has the DNA TGTGCCTGGAACCGGGGGCTAGCGAACACTGAAGCTTTCTTT. Residues: CAWNRGLANTEAFF. The genes are TRBV30 and TRBJ1-1, with D possibly TRBD1 on 6 matching bases. The V gene lost 4 bases and the J gene lost 1 base, with 13 bases spanning the gap. The length of the CDR3 is 14 residues. CDR1 is GTSNPN and CDR2 is SVGIG in the germline V gene (reference sequence).

This chain links TRBV27 with TRBJ2-3; tentatively, D is TRBD2 (6 bases). V was clipped by 4 bases and J by 4 bases, with 9 bases between them. This CDR3 region has 13 residues. Germline CDR1 reads MNHEY; CDR2 reads SMNVEV (reference sequence). The CDR3 nucleotides are TGTGCCAGCAGTTCGCGGGGACCAGATACGCAGTATTTT. This gives the protein CASSSRGPDTQYF.

V and J are TRBV27 and TRBJ1-1; D unresolved. This CDR3 is built from 12 residues. CDR1 and CDR2 (germline): MNHEY, SMNVEV (reference sequence). Trimming took 5 bases from V and 4 from J, leaving 8 bases between them. Here the CDR3 DNA reads TGTGCCAGCAGTCGACGGGGCACTGAAGCTTTCTTT. Translation gives CASSRRGTEAFF.

The rearrangement joins TRBV10-3 to TRBJ1-3; 7 bases are shared with TRBD1. With V trimmed by 7 bases and J by 4 bases, 4 bases remained unmatched. Germline loops: CDR1 ENHRY, CDR2 SYGVKD. CDR3 size: 13 residues. CDR3 nucleotide sequence: TGTGCCATCAATACAGGGGTCGGAAACACCATATATTTT. It specifies CAINTGVGNTIYF.

The chain employs TRBV28 and TRBJ2-3; 9 positions agree with TRBD2. Germline lookup yields CDR1 MDHEN and CDR2 SYDVKM. The length of the CDR3 is 18 residues. Germline trimming cut 4 bases from V and 4 bases from J; bases unmatched to any gene: 15. The CDR3 here is CASSSYQLSGRDPDTQYF. For the CDR3, the DNA is TGTGCCAGCAGTTCCTACCAACTTAGCGGGAGAGATCCAGATACGCAGTATTTT.

The chain uses TRBV29-1 and TRBJ1-3; 9 bases are shared with TRBD1. Germline CDR1 and CDR2: SQVTM and ANQGSEA. The J segment lost 2 bases and the V segment lost 7 bases, leaving 0 bases of the junction unmatched. This CDR3 has 12 residues. The CDR3 reads CSGQGAGNTIYF. CDR3 sequence (DNA): TGCAGCGGACAGGGGGCTGGAAACACCATATATTTT.

The gene calls are TRBV5-7 and TRBJ1-4, with unresolved D. TRBV5-7 is assigned to the ORF class and has an uncertain function. Trimming pared 4 bases from V and 4 bases from J, leaving 8 bases between. The CDR3 runs to 13 residues. The CDR3 DNA is TGTGCCAGCAGCGTGGACTTTAATGAAAAACTGTTTTTT. This codes for CASSVDFNEKLFF.

The rearrangement uses TRBV10-1 and TRBJ2-7; the D is unclear. The CDR3 sequence is 15 residues long. The V end was cut by 0 bases, the J end by 3 bases, with 12 bases between. Per germline, CDR1 WNHNN and CDR2 SYGVQD (reference sequence). The CDR3 DNA reads TGCGCCAGCAGTGAGTCAATTGGTGGCATCTACGAGCAGTACTTC. Translated: CASSESIGGIYEQYF.

CDR3 sequence (DNA): TGTGCCAGCACCGAGGGGGACAGGGCTAATGAAAAACTGTTTTTT. Protein sequence: CASTEGDRANEKLFF. J is TRBJ1-4 and V is TRBV7-9; 9 positions match TRBD1. V dropped 7 bases and J dropped 3; count of bases not matched to a gene: 6. This CDR3 is built from 15 residues. Germline V gene data show CDR1 as SEHNR and CDR2 as FQNEAQ (reference sequence).

CDR3 in DNA: TGTGCCAGCAGTACACCCGCCACAGATACGCAGTATTTT. This encodes CASSTPATDTQYF. This chain uses TRBV27 with TRBJ2-3; D gene unclear. Germline V gene data show CDR1 as MNHEY and CDR2 as SMNVEV (reference sequence). This CDR3 has 13 residues. Trimming left V 5 bases short and J 2 bases short, with 8 bases between.

The CDR3 region has the DNA TGTGCCAGCAGCACCGGGACAGCCCCTGCAAACACCATATATTTT. This encodes CASSTGTAPANTIYF. This chain links TRBV5-4 with TRBJ1-3, with 7 bases lining up with TRBD1. The V segment lost 4 bases and the J segment 6 bases; nucleotides outside the gene matches: 10. The length of the CDR3 is 15 residues. The germline gives CDR1 SGHNT, CDR2 YYREEE (reference sequence).

V gene TRBV18 combines with J gene TRBJ1-2, with D possibly being TRBD1 (6 bases). Germline lookup yields CDR1 KGHSH and CDR2 LQKENI. The CDR3 length is 13 residues. V shed 1 base and J shed 8 bases, with 11 bases lying between them. The CDR3 coding sequence is TGTGCCAGCTCACCACTACAGGGCGACGGCTACACCTTC. As protein: CASSPLQGDGYTF.

V usage is TRBV4-3 and J usage is TRBJ2-2; the D gene is possibly TRBD2 (6 bases). The CDR3 runs 18 residues. Trimming took 0 bases from V and 0 from J, leaving 14 bases between them. The V gene's germline CDR1 is LGHNA and CDR2 YSLEER. CDR3 sequence (DNA): TGCGCCAGCAGCCAAGATATTAGCGGAGCAGCGAACACCGGGGAGCTGTTTTTT. It codes for CASSQDISGAANTGELFF.

The V and J genes are TRBV27 and TRBJ1-1, with no clear D. V lost 3 bases to trimming and J lost 0 bases, with 5 bases between them. This CDR3 spans 13 amino acids. Germline-derived CDR1 and CDR2 are MNHEY and SMNVEV (reference sequence). In DNA form, the CDR3 reads TGTGCCAGCAGTTTCCTACTGAACACTGAAGCTTTCTTT. Its translation is CASSFLLNTEAFF.

This clone was found a few times. This rearrangement joins TRBV6-2 or TRBV6-3 to TRBJ2-4; possible D gene TRBD1, 6 bases. Deletions cut 4 bases from V and 0 bases from J, with 16 bases between. Germline CDR1 and CDR2: MNHEY and SVGEGT. This CDR3 has 17 residues. The CDR3 nucleotides read TGTGCCAGCAGTTTTAACAGGGAAGGCTTAGCCAAAAACATTCAGTACTTC. Translating gives CASSFNREGLAKNIQYF.

V and J are TRBV30 and TRBJ2-7; the D is unclear. Between the trimmed V and J ends, which lost 4 bases and 3 bases, there was a span of 13 bases. The CDR3 loop spans 13 amino acids. Germline CDR1 GTSNPN, CDR2 SVGIG (reference sequence). CDR3 region: CAWTPIGRYEQYF. CDR3 bases: TGTGCCTGGACCCCTATCGGGCGCTACGAGCAGTACTTC.

The rearrangement joins TRBV2 to TRBJ1-6; 8 bases fit TRBD1. In germline, CDR1 is SNHLY, CDR2 FYNNEI. The junction had 6 bases not matched to a gene; V was cut back by 3 bases and J by 8 bases. The CDR3 sequence is 15 residues long. The CDR3 DNA follows: TGTGCCAGCAGTGACGCCAGGGGGCGCGATTCACCCCTCCACTTT. Encoded protein: CASSDARGRDSPLHF.

This sequence joins TRBV21-1 and TRBJ2-3; whether TRBD2, the table's D call, matches the DNA was not checked. TRBV21-1 is marked as a pseudogene. This CDR3 spans 14 amino acids. The CDR3 nucleotides are TGTGCCAGCAGCAAATCGCTCGGGTCAGATACGCAGTATTTT. It specifies CASSKSLGSDTQYF.